Listed below are T cell receptor beta chains from one sample, sequenced in a study of T cell responses to AZD1222 COVID-19 vaccine. Here immunoSEQ multiplex PCR was the method, and the copy in TCRdb shows in-frame clones only, minus some. Here the sample spans 150,000 to 250,000 clones, approximately 93% being singletons. The sample was peripheral blood, taken 28 days after the second AZD1222 dose. The receptors shown here come from an adult who received the AZD1222 COVID-19 vaccine. Each CDR3 is given with its conserved first and last residue. D genes are given only for firm matches. Part of the rows lack a size; the others show once, few, many or a class for expanded clones.

d_call	v_call	cdr3_length	j_call	clone_size	cdr3_aa	cdr3_nt
TRBD1	TRBV29-1	13	TRBJ1-1	once	CSAERGQDTEAFF	TGCAGCGCCGAAAGGGGGCAGGACACTGAAGCTTTCTTT
.	TRBV25-1	11	TRBJ1-1	once	CASSLSTEAFF	TGTGCCAGCAGTCTTTCCACTGAAGCTTTCTTT
.	TRBV3-1/TRBV3-2	15	TRBJ1-3	.	CASSQGLDSGNTIYF	TGTGCCAGCAGCCAAGGTCTCGACTCTGGAAACACCATATATTTT
.	TRBV18	13	TRBJ1-5	.	CASSPGGDQPQHF	TGTGCCAGCTCACCGGGGGGGGATCAGCCCCAGCATTTT
TRBD1	TRBV10-1	14	TRBJ1-6	.	CASSERQGNSPLHF	TGCGCCAGCAGTGAGAGACAGGGGAATTCACCCCTCCACTTT
.	TRBV4-1	17	TRBJ1-3	.	CASSQEPSGLSGNTIYF	TGCGCCAGCAGCCAAGAACCCAGCGGACTCTCTGGAAACACCATATATTTT
.	TRBV3-1/TRBV3-2	14	TRBJ1-1	.	CASSPLGGGNEAFF	TGTGCCAGCAGCCCCCTGGGGGGAGGGAATGAAGCTTTCTTT
.	TRBV19	18	TRBJ1-6	.	CASSMSKGTSSYNSPLHF	TGTGCCAGTAGTATGTCGAAAGGGACTAGCTCCTATAATTCACCCCTCCACTTT
TRBD1	TRBV5-1	18	TRBJ1-1	once	CASSPRGTGAIKNTEAFF	TGCGCCAGCAGCCCAAGAGGGACAGGGGCGATCAAGAACACTGAAGCTTTCTTT
TRBD2	TRBV5-1	15	TRBJ2-3	.	CASRLAGARTDTQYF	TGCGCCAGCAGACTAGCGGGGGCCCGCACAGATACGCAGTATTTT
TRBD2	TRBV30	13	TRBJ2-7	.	CAWWGGNSYEQYF	TGTGCCTGGTGGGGGGGGAACTCCTACGAGCAGTACTTC
.	TRBV7-6	16	TRBJ1-6	.	CASSLRMGTDNSPLHF	TGTGCCAGCAGCTTACGAATGGGGACGGATAATTCACCCCTCCACTTT
.	TRBV19	16	TRBJ2-2	.	CASSIVGGRGTGELFF	TGTGCCAGTAGTATAGTGGGAGGCCGCGGGACCGGGGAGCTGTTTTTT
TRBD1	TRBV18	15	TRBJ1-3	.	CASSTGTASGNTIYF	TGTGCCAGCTCAACCGGGACAGCCAGTGGAAACACCATATATTTT
.	TRBV27	15	TRBJ2-7	.	CASSFSGTPLSEQYF	TGTGCCAGCAGTTTCTCCGGGACTCCTCTATCCGAGCAGTACTTC
.	TRBV6-5	16	TRBJ2-7	.	CASSYSAGTRGYEQYF	TGTGCCAGCAGTTACTCTGCAGGCACAAGGGGGTACGAGCAGTACTTC
TRBD1	TRBV7-3	16	TRBJ1-3	.	CASSLTEQGTGNTIYF	TGTGCCAGCAGCTTAACGGAACAGGGGACTGGAAACACCATATATTTT
TRBD1	TRBV27	14	TRBJ1-2	.	CASAFSGQAYGYTF	TGTGCCAGCGCGTTTTCCGGACAGGCATATGGCTACACCTTC
.	TRBV9	14	TRBJ1-3	.	CASSVQSSGNTIYF	TGTGCCAGCAGCGTTCAGAGCTCTGGAAACACCATATATTTT
TRBD1	TRBV6-5	16	TRBJ1-5	.	CASSYSNLPGGQPQHF	TGTGCCAGCAGTTACTCGAATCTCCCAGGGGGACAGCCCCAGCATTTT
TRBD1	TRBV9	14	TRBJ1-2	once	CASSPRTGEYGYTF	TGTGCCAGCAGCCCGAGAACAGGGGAATATGGCTACACCTTC
.	TRBV5-1	16	TRBJ1-4	once	CASRSSIGTDNEKLFF	TGCGCCAGCAGATCTTCTATTGGGACGGATAATGAAAAACTGTTTTTT
.	TRBV3-1/TRBV3-2	16	TRBJ1-5	once	CASSQDRGGGNQPQHF	TGTGCCAGCAGCCAAGACAGGGGCGGTGGCAATCAGCCCCAGCATTTT
.	TRBV1	14	TRBJ1-2	.	CTSSRTGVFDGYTF	TGCACCAGCAGCCGGACAGGGGTATTTGATGGCTACACCTTC
.	TRBV6-5	14	TRBJ1-1	.	CASRERTGFAEAFF	TGTGCCAGCAGGGAGCGTACGGGATTTGCTGAAGCTTTCTTT
.	TRBV19	16	TRBJ2-3	once	CASSVSGSGNTDTQYF	TGTGCCAGTTCCGTGAGCGGTTCTGGGAACACAGATACGCAGTATTTT
TRBD1	TRBV6-1	17	TRBJ1-1	.	CASSEALTGGGSTEAFF	TGTGCCAGCAGTGAAGCCTTGACAGGGGGAGGAAGCACTGAAGCTTTCTTT
TRBD2	TRBV5-1	17	TRBJ2-1	.	CASSLGVTSGGLNEQFF	TGCGCCAGCAGCTTGGGAGTCACTAGCGGGGGCCTCAATGAGCAGTTCTTC
.	TRBV9	15	TRBJ1-3	.	CASSPRHLSGNTIYF	TGTGCCAGCAGCCCCAGACATCTCTCTGGAAACACCATATATTTT
TRBD1	TRBV28	15	TRBJ2-1	once	CASSLQGAYYNEQFF	TGTGCCAGCAGTTTGCAGGGGGCTTACTACAATGAGCAGTTCTTC
.	TRBV11-2	14	TRBJ1-1	.	CASSLARSDDEAFF	TGTGCCAGCAGCTTAGCAAGAAGTGACGATGAAGCTTTCTTT
TRBD1	TRBV5-1	15	TRBJ1-1	.	CASSYLGQMNTEAFF	TGCGCCAGCAGCTACTTGGGACAGATGAACACTGAAGCTTTCTTT
TRBD1	TRBV28	11	TRBJ2-7	.	CASPAGGEQYF	TGTGCCAGCCCAGCAGGGGGCGAGCAGTACTTC
.	TRBV27	16	TRBJ2-2	.	CASSLKTGRIAGELFF	TGTGCCAGCAGTTTAAAAACAGGCAGGATTGCCGGGGAGCTGTTTTTT
.	TRBV6-2/TRBV6-3	14	TRBJ2-3	.	CASSYPQGPNTQYF	TGTGCCAGCAGTTACCCCCAGGGGCCGAATACGCAGTATTTT
.	TRBV6-2/TRBV6-3	15	TRBJ1-6	.	CASSYGREGGLGHHF	TGTGCCAGCAGTTACGGTCGGGAGGGCGGCCTAGGACACCACTTT